This entry lists 28 T cell receptor beta chains sequenced from one sample in a study of CD8 T cells in Susac syndrome. Random hexamers served to reverse transcribe roughly 0.45 to 1 ug RNA. One entry per CDR3 protein, called by TCRdb with MiXCR from the immunoSEQ multiplex PCR reads. Of roughly 160,000 distinct CDR3 sequences listed, approximately 95% are singletons. The specimen sequenced was CD4+ T cells from PBMCs. These receptors all come from a human donor with Susac syndrome.

V and J are TRBV24-1 and TRBJ2-5; D not resolved. V lost 3 bases and J lost 5, with 6 bases in between. CDR3 length: 12 residues. CDR1 is KGHDR and CDR2 is SFDVKD in the germline V gene. In DNA, the CDR3 is TGTGCCACCAGTGATCTGCTTGAGACCCAGTACTTC. Translated, it gives CATSDLLETQYF.

The V and J genes are TRBV9 and TRBJ2-3, with 7 nucleotides matching TRBD1. V shed 2 bases and J 6 bases; nucleotides not matched to a gene: 15. This CDR3 contains 17 residues. Germline V gene sequence: CDR1 SGDLS, CDR2 YYNGEE. The CDR3 region is CASSVYPGGQLKDTQYF. The CDR3 DNA reads TGTGCCAGCAGCGTTTACCCTGGGGGACAGCTGAAGGATACGCAGTATTTT.

The gene calls are TRBV20-1 and TRBJ2-3; 12 nucleotides agree with TRBD2. V lost 2 bases to trimming and J lost 6 bases; unmatched junction nucleotides: 15. Germline V gene data show CDR1 as DFQATT and CDR2 as SNEGSKA (reference sequence). The CDR3 is 18 amino acids. CDR3 coding DNA: TGCAGTGCTAGACTTCCGACTAGCGGGAGTCCCGCCGGCGATACGCAGTATTTT. It encodes CSARLPTSGSPAGDTQYF.

This chain joins TRBV20-1 and TRBJ1-2; maybe TRBD1 (5 bases). This CDR3 contains 12 residues. CDR1 DFQATT and CDR2 SNEGSKA come from the germline V gene (reference sequence). The germline V and J ends were trimmed by 7 bases and 0 bases, with 9 bases remaining between them. CDR3 bases: TGCAGTGTGGACACCCCTAACTATGGCTACACCTTC. This sequence encodes CSVDTPNYGYTF.

The J gene is TRBJ1-2, the V gene TRBV20-1; 10 nucleotides align to TRBD1. The CDR3 extends over 13 amino acids. Germline assignment: CDR1 DFQATT and CDR2 SNEGSKA (reference sequence). J gave up 8 bases and V 4 bases, and 7 bases lay outside the gene matches. The CDR3 sequence is CSATSTGGLGYTF. The CDR3 DNA is TGCAGTGCTACTTCGACAGGGGGCTTGGGCTACACCTTC.

The J gene is TRBJ1-5, the V gene TRBV20-1; D might be TRBD1 (6 bases). Germline values: CDR1 DFQATT, CDR2 SNEGSKA (reference sequence). The CDR3 is 13 amino acids. V shed 4 bases and J shed 5 bases, with 12 bases lying between them. The CDR3 loop is CSATTGRDQPQHF. In DNA, the CDR3 is TGCAGTGCTACCACAGGGCGGGATCAGCCCCAGCATTTT.

This chain joins TRBV5-4 and TRBJ2-5; 16 nucleotides agree with TRBD2. Germline loops: CDR1 SGHNT, CDR2 YYREEE (reference sequence). The CDR3 consists of 16 residues. V trimming: 4 bases; J trimming: 3 bases; junction bases outside the gene matches: 3. The CDR3 here is CASSPGLAGGEETQYF. The CDR3 nucleotides read TGTGCCAGCAGCCCGGGACTAGCGGGAGGGGAAGAGACCCAGTACTTC.

V and J are TRBV7-9 and TRBJ1-2; a weak D match, TRBD1 (5 bases). The CDR3 has 15 residues. Between the trimmed V and J ends, which lost 1 base and 1 base, there was a span of 10 bases. Per the germline V gene, CDR1 is SEHNR and CDR2 is FQNEAQ (reference sequence). This CDR3 is CASSLDQGHNYGYTF. In nucleotides, the CDR3 is TGTGCCAGCAGCTTAGATCAGGGCCATAACTATGGCTACACCTTC.

The gene calls are TRBV15 and TRBJ1-4; unclear D gene. The CDR3 has 13 residues. V was pared by 0 bases and J by 5 bases, with 4 bases between. Germline CDR1 and CDR2: LNHNV and YYDKDF (reference sequence). The CDR3 bases are TGTGCCACCAGCAGAGATCTGAATGAAAAACTGTTTTTT. Encoded protein: CATSRDLNEKLFF.

This rearrangement joins TRBV29-1 to TRBJ1-5, with TRBD1 matching 7 bases. The J segment lost 2 bases and the V segment lost 5 bases, leaving 0 bases of the junction unmatched. This CDR3 has 12 amino acids. Germline assignment: CDR1 SQVTM and CDR2 ANQGSEA. The CDR3 nucleotides read TGCAGCGTTCAGGGGGGCAATCAGCCCCAGCATTTT. This gives the protein CSVQGGNQPQHF.

The gene calls are TRBV28 and TRBJ1-1; 8 nucleotides line up with TRBD1. Trimming removed 10 bases from V and 0 bases from J; junction bases left unmatched: 7. The CDR3 consists of 14 residues. The germline V gene has CDR1 MDHEN and CDR2 SYDVKM. CDR3 loop: CAILRTGMNTEAFF. CDR3 coding DNA: TGTGCCATCCTACGGACAGGGATGAACACTGAAGCTTTCTTT. Looking up the rest from reference TRBV28 and TRBJ1-1 gives the full variable domain: DVKVTQSSRYLVKRTGEKVFLECVQDMDHENMFWYRQDPGLGLRLIYFSYDVKMKEKGDIPEGYSVSREKKERFSLILESASTNQTSMYLCAILRTGMNTEAFFGQGTRLTVV.

This sequence joins TRBV4-3 and TRBJ1-2, with a weak D call TRBD1 (6 bases). V was cut by 0 bases and J by 4 bases, with 12 bases left in between. From germline, CDR1 is LGHNA and CDR2 YSLEER. CDR3 length equals 15 residues. The CDR3 loop is CASSQDLRGSYGYTF. The DNA for the CDR3 is TGCGCCAGCAGCCAAGATCTCAGGGGCTCCTATGGCTACACCTTC.

The V call is TRBV7-9, the J call TRBJ1-4; a possible D gene is TRBD1 (5 bases). V shed 1 base and J shed 7 bases, with 25 bases lying between them. Germline V gives CDR1 SEHNR, CDR2 FQNEAQ (reference sequence). This CDR3 is built from 19 residues. CDR3 DNA sequence: TGTGCCAGCAGCTTAGGAGGTATGGGCCTGGCAGGGCCGCGTGAAAAACTGTTTTTT. Translating it yields CASSLGGMGLAGPREKLFF.

The rearrangement uses TRBV2 and TRBJ2-5; the D gene is possibly TRBD2 (6 bases). The ends were cut back, 6 bases at V and 1 base at J, with 15 bases in the middle. Germline V gives CDR1 SNHLY, CDR2 FYNNEI. This CDR3 has 15 residues. CDR3 residues: CASRERASPQETQYF. The CDR3 region has the DNA TGTGCCAGCAGGGAGCGGGCCAGCCCCCAAGAGACCCAGTACTTC.

CDR3 nucleotide sequence: TGTGCCAGCAGTTCCCAAGGCGAGACTAGAGGGTTCTTC. Its translation: CASSSQGETRGFF. This chain links TRBV2 with TRBJ2-1; tentative D call: TRBD2 (6 bases). CDR3 size: 13 residues. Trimming removed 5 bases at V and 15 bases at J, with 20 bases between. From germline, CDR1 is SNHLY and CDR2 FYNNEI.

The chain combines TRBV3-1 with TRBJ1-2; perhaps TRBD1 as D (6 bases). Germline CDR1 and CDR2: LGHDT and YNNKEL (reference sequence). V shed 0 bases and J shed 8 bases, with 10 bases lying between them. The CDR3 runs 13 residues. In DNA, the CDR3 is TGTGCCAGCAGCCAAGAGACAGGACAGGGCTACACCTTC. It is translated as CASSQETGQGYTF.

This chain uses TRBV20-1 with TRBJ2-1; D gene unclear. V was trimmed by 6 bases and J by 4 bases, leaving 7 bases between them. The CDR3 has 11 amino acids. Germline V gene sequence: CDR1 DFQATT, CDR2 SNEGSKA (reference sequence). The CDR3: CSAGSYNEQFF. The CDR3, as DNA: TGCAGTGCCGGAAGTTACAATGAGCAGTTCTTC.

CDR3 loop: CSATRLRGYTF. In nucleotides, the CDR3 is TGCAGTGCGACGAGACTGCGGGGCTACACCTTC. V gene TRBV20-1 combines with J gene TRBJ1-2; no definite D call. The CDR3 contains 11 residues. V was shortened by 6 bases and J by 8 bases, with 13 bases between the two germline ends. In germline, CDR1 is DFQATT, CDR2 SNEGSKA (reference sequence).

The chain employs TRBV29-1 and TRBJ2-1, with D uncertain. Germline V lookup: CDR1 SQVTM, CDR2 ANQGSEA. This CDR3 region has 14 residues. The V end was cut by 6 bases, the J end by 0 bases, with 12 bases between. In DNA, the CDR3 is TGCAGCGTATCCCCCCGAAGCTCCTACAATGAGCAGTTCTTC. Translating it yields CSVSPRSSYNEQFF.

This clonotype was recorded only once. This chain connects TRBV24-1 to TRBJ2-3; D may be TRBD2 (6 bases). The CDR3 extends over 16 amino acids. The germline V gene encodes CDR1 KGHDR and CDR2 SFDVKD. Trimming stripped 4 bases from V and 0 bases from J, with 13 bases between. CDR3: CATSDPSGLSTDTQYF. CDR3 nucleotides: TGTGCCACCAGTGACCCAAGCGGGTTGAGCACAGATACGCAGTATTTT.

The chain recombines TRBV2 with TRBJ2-1, with TRBD2 as a possible D gene (5 bases). V shed 4 bases and J shed 0 bases, with 10 bases lying between them. The CDR3 is made up of 15 amino acids. Looked up from germline, CDR1 is SNHLY and CDR2 is FYNNEI. The CDR3 bases are TGTGCCAGCAGTGTCGGGGATAGCTCCTACAATGAGCAGTTCTTC. Translating gives CASSVGDSSYNEQFF.

This chain links TRBV9 with TRBJ1-6, with D unclear. From germline, CDR1 is SGDLS and CDR2 YYNGEE. V dropped 4 bases and J dropped 5 bases, with 13 bases sitting between them. The CDR3 has 15 amino acids. In DNA, the CDR3 is TGTGCCAGCAGCCCCAGTTACGCCAATAATTCACCCCTCCACTTT. This codes for CASSPSYANNSPLHF.

V and J are TRBV28 and TRBJ2-5, with a possible D match to TRBD1 (5 bases). Germline V lookup: CDR1 MDHEN, CDR2 SYDVKM. The V gene lost 1 base and the J gene lost 5 bases, with 14 bases spanning the gap. This CDR3 is built from 15 residues. CDR3 DNA: TGTGCCAGCAGTTTATCAGGGCTGTCACGCGAGACCCAGTACTTC. It encodes CASSLSGLSRETQYF.

The sample holds a few counts of this clonotype. The rearrangement uses TRBV20-1 and TRBJ2-7, with 10 bases that match TRBD2. The CDR3 runs to 14 residues. The V gene end was trimmed by 0 bases and the J gene end by 6 bases; junction bases not matched to a gene: 5. Germline lookup yields CDR1 DFQATT and CDR2 SNEGSKA (reference sequence). In nucleotides, the CDR3 is TGCAGTGCTAGAGAAGCGGGGGGGCTTCGCGAGCAGTACGTC. Protein: CSAREAGGLREQYV.

Points on this clonotype: No DNA is shown, since the ends of the CDR3 on it are uncertain; the CDR3 is the one TCRdb lists. The V call is TRBV30, the J call TRBJ2-6; the D segment call TRBD1 is taken from the table without a DNA check. Germline V gene data show CDR1 as GTSNPN and CDR2 as SVGIG (reference sequence). The CDR3 is 18 amino acids in total, end residues counted. CDR3 protein: CAWSVPGGVGSGANVLIF.

This chain links TRBV5-1 with TRBJ2-5; D ambiguous. V lost 0 bases, J lost 0 bases, and 9 bases lay in between. Germline V gene sequence: CDR1 SGHRS, CDR2 YFSETQ. This CDR3 is built from 15 residues. CDR3 nucleotide sequence: TGCGCCAGCAGCTTGGCCGGAAATAACCAAGAGACCCAGTACTTC. Protein product: CASSLAGNNQETQYF.

The chain uses TRBV5-1 and TRBJ2-1; D is possibly TRBD1 (6 bases). Trimming shortened V by 4 bases and J by 4 bases, and 18 bases separated the two germline ends. The germline V gene encodes CDR1 SGHRS and CDR2 YFSETQ. The CDR3 contains 16 residues. The CDR3 here is CASSATGSLMYNEQFF. The CDR3 bases are TGCGCCAGCAGCGCCACAGGGAGTTTGATGTACAATGAGCAGTTCTTC.

Remarks on this clonotype: It is unclear where the CDR3 begins or ends on the DNA, so no DNA is shown, and the CDR3 is as TCRdb lists it. The chain joins TRBV30 to TRBJ1-4; the table's TRBD1 call for D was not verified on the DNA. The CDR3 has 14 amino acids, counting both end residues. CDR1 and CDR2 from the germline V gene are GTSNPN and SVGIG (reference sequence). The chain's CDR3 is CAWSDGTRLKNCFF.